This TCR beta chain was recorded in a study of Ad26.COV2.S vaccination and SARS-CoV-2 variants (dated by TCRdb to the early 2020s). Context from the whole study: Vaccine-arm donors came from COV1001, a multicentre, randomized, double-blind, placebo-controlled phase I-IIa trial of Ad26.COV2.S in healthy adults. Dosing of Ad26.COV2.S was intramuscular, at either 5x10^10 or 1x10^11 viral particles, delivered as one shot or as two shots spaced 56 days apart. Sequencing of the TCRbeta repertoire served to evaluate the specificity and breadth of SARS-CoV-2-reactive T cell receptors following Ad26.COV2.S vaccination. The TCR-sequenced set comprised around 30 samples: 19 Ad26.COV2.S vaccine recipients, 5 placebo recipients and 8 SARS-CoV-2 convalescent individuals. Trial participants were randomized into five groups of five, in which low-dose or high-dose Ad26.COV2.S was given once or twice, or placebo was given on both occasions. Throughout the experiments and outcome assessment, investigators stayed blinded to trial group allocation. General study outcomes and caveats: The study lacked the statistical power to compare responses across vaccine doses or regimens. Comparable non-spike TCR breadth was observed between vaccine and placebo recipients, consistent with only spike being contained in the vaccine. Spike-specific TCR breadth was higher in Ad26.COV2.S recipients than in placebo recipients (P = 0.0014). Substantial breadth of spike-specific CD8+ and CD4+ T cell responses was reported after vaccination. It was noted by the authors that total T cell responses may have been underestimated by the TCR breadth and depth analyses.

According to the study, the label for this sample's treatment or condition signals: approximately 18 received Ad26.COV2.S at low or high dose, single or two shots; 5 received placebo; per-sample allocation not given. For vaccine and placebo recipients, the sequenced repertoires came from samples collected on day 63 after the first injection. In Cohort 1b, fewer than 30 adults aged 18-55 years were enrolled at a single site in Boston, USA, between 29 July and 7 August 2020. Ad26.COV2.S consisted of a replication-incompetent adenovirus type 26 vector by which a prefusion-stabilized SARS-CoV-2 spike protein from the original Wuhan strain was expressed. Compared with germline, V lacks 4 bases and J lacks 7 bases; bases without a gene match: 9. The germline V gene (reference sequence) yields LNHDA for CDR1 and SQIVND for CDR2. Taken from cysteine to phenylalanine, the CDR3 has 16 residues. Only CDR3 DNA remains: 48 bases, in frame from the first base.

The immunoSEQ Assay was the method used to sequence TCRbeta CDR3 regions. After extraction, genomic DNA underwent amplification by bias-controlled multiplex PCR, followed by high-throughput sequencing. The study's own analysis went as follows. To quantify the absolute abundance of every unique TCRbeta CDR3 region, sequences were collapsed and filtered. T cell fraction was estimated by normalizing TCRbeta template counts to usable DNA, which was measured by amplifying reference genes present in all nucleated cells. Repertoire TCRs were annotated as SARS-CoV-2-specific by exact matching of V gene, CDR3 amino acid sequence and J gene to a known reactive TCR set. MIRA supplied the reference SARS-CoV-2 TCR set, which was filtered for enrichment in COVID-19-positive ImmuneCODE repertoires so that public or cross-reactive TCRs were removed. Using the MIRA antigens, annotated TCRs were further analysed by specific ORF or by position within an ORF. Depth was the summed frequency of annotated unique rearrangements, while breadth was defined as annotated unique rearrangements over total unique productive rearrangements. Two-sided Wilcoxon rank-sum tests were used to compare TCR breadth between groups. The table was pulled from immuneACCESS by TCRdb, which kept in-frame rearrangements only. Such tables lose some clones; where checked, under half of the loss comes from unresolved V genes, and the rest has no known cause. That table gives V, J and clone size, and the DNA gave D and trimming. The sample yields 500,000 or so clones; roughly 87% were counted once. In total, the top ten clones hold 9.5% to 15% of the sample.

With respect to this clone: Its specific antigen is unknown. No qualities accompany the bases; no much larger clone lies one base away.

The source is a person between 18 and 59 years old who received the Ad26.COV2.S COVID-19 vaccine or a placebo. The chain was built from TRBV19 and TRBJ1-6; 8 bases in the junction line up with TRBD1. The material sequenced was peripheral blood, taken in a trial of Ad26.COV2.S vaccine versus placebo. The CDR3 corresponds to CASSTLDRVRNSPLHF. The DNA is TGTGCCAGTAGTACCCTGGACAGGGTACGAAATTCACCCCTCCACTTT. The entire variable domain, with the stretches around the CDR3 drawn from the reference TRBV19 and TRBJ1-6 proteins, is DGGITQSPKYLFRKEGQNVTLSCEQNLNHDAMYWYRQDPGQGLRLIYYSQIVNDFQKGDIAEGYSVSREKKESFPLTVTSAQKNPTAFYLCASSTLDRVRNSPLHFGNGTRLTVT.